The 4 T cell receptor beta chains reported below all come from one sample, sequenced in a study of tumor-infiltrating lymphocytes in primary liver carcinoma. The researchers produced TCR beta cDNA from approximately 550 ng total RNA with a constant-region primer. ARM-PCR was slightly modified, and three nested multiplex PCR rounds with it gave rise to the TCR beta libraries. For around 9 cycles apiece, the opening two PCR rounds ran with TRBV1-TRBV30 forward primers and a C-beta reverse primer. TCRdb ran MiXCR on the multiplex PCR reads and lists one entry per CDR3 protein. The table has roughly 180,000 distinct CDR3 sequences, 60% seen once. Out of unsorted whole blood came the blood RNA, and germline DNA was extracted as well. Sequencing was carried out using peripheral blood. Receptors originate from a man aged 35-49 years with primary liver carcinoma and hepatitis B virus infection.

In this sample, this clonotype turned up a few times. Given a much more abundant clone one base away, this may be a read error. This chain joins TRBV11-1 and TRBJ2-2, with TRBD2 identical over 9 bases. Germline loops: CDR1 SGHAT, CDR2 FQDESV (reference sequence). This CDR3 is 17 amino acids long. The DNA for the CDR3 is TGTGCCAGCAGCTTGTCCGGGACTAGCCTGAACACCGGGGAGCTGCTTTTT. Encoded protein: CASSLSGTSLNTGELLF.

In this sample, this clonotype turned up a few times. The chain is built from TRBV7-9 and TRBJ2-1, with D maybe TRBD1 (5 bases). The germline CDR1 and CDR2 sequences are SEHNR and FQNEAQ (reference sequence). The CDR3 has 14 amino acids. V gave up 3 bases and J gave up 7 bases, with 13 bases separating them. CDR3 sequence: CASSFSRDGNEQFF. CDR3 DNA sequence: TGTGCCAGCAGCTTTTCCAGGGATGGAAATGAGCAGTTCTTC.

This clonotype was seen a single time. A read error may produce the germline difference seen at one junction end. The chain combines TRBV29-1 with TRBJ1-4; D gene ambiguous. This CDR3 contains 13 residues. In germline, CDR1 is SQVTM, CDR2 ANQGSEA. In nucleotides, the CDR3 is TGCAGCGTCCTGGTCGGCTATAATGAAAGACTGTTCTTT. The encoded protein is CSVLVGYNERLFF.

This clonotype was picked up one time. V is TRBV30 and J is TRBJ1-5; the match to TRBD1 covers 7 bases. This CDR3 comprises 15 residues. The ends lost 2 bases at V and 5 bases at J; junction bases unmatched: 9. CDR1 and CDR2 from the germline V gene are GTSNPN and SVGIG (reference sequence). The CDR3 reads CAWSKITGEDQPQHF. The CDR3 DNA sequence: TGTGCCTGGAGTAAAATCACAGGGGAGGATCAGCCCCAGCATTTT.